A single sample is the source of the 10 T cell receptor beta chains below, sequenced in a study of blood T cell repertoires in COVID-19. Method: immunoSEQ multiplex PCR; TCRdb's copy keeps in-frame clones and lacks some. This repertoire shows 300,000 or so clones, 70% to 90% found once; its top ten account for 3.7%. Source material: peripheral blood. These TCRs come from a woman between 35 and 50 years old with acute or convalescent COVID-19.

In this sample, this clone turned up once. The chain joins TRBV4-1 to TRBJ2-2, with D tentatively TRBD1 (5 bases). Germline loops: CDR1 MGHRA, CDR2 YSYEKL. Between the trimmed V and J ends, which lost 1 base and 3 bases, there was a span of 15 bases. This CDR3 region has 17 residues. The CDR3 DNA sequence: TGCGCCAGCAGCCAAGGACCAGGGCGCAGGGACACCGGGGAGCTGTTTTTT. This sequence encodes CASSQGPGRRDTGELFF.

The CDR3 bases are TGTGCCAGCAGCCGCCCCGGGCCGGGAAGAGAAGAGACCCAGTACTTC. This encodes CASSRPGPGREETQYF. The V call is TRBV5-4, the J call TRBJ2-5; tentative D call: TRBD2 (5 bases). CDR1 and CDR2 (germline): SGHNT, YYREEE (reference sequence). The CDR3 length is 16 residues. Trimming took off 4 bases at V and 3 bases at J, with 19 bases between the two ends.

The V and J genes are TRBV6-5 and TRBJ1-1; tentative D call: TRBD1 (6 bases). The V and J ends lost 6 bases and 1 base respectively, with 12 bases between them. The V gene's germline CDR1 is MNHEY and CDR2 SVGAGI. The CDR3 runs 14 residues. The CDR3 loop reads CASSRDRSNTEAFF. For the CDR3, the DNA is TGTGCCAGCAGCAGAGACAGGTCGAACACTGAAGCTTTCTTT.

V is TRBV19 and J is TRBJ2-4; D unresolved. CDR1 LNHDA and CDR2 SQIVND come from the germline V gene (reference sequence). CDR3 length equals 15 residues. Trimming took 4 bases from V and 0 from J, leaving 10 bases between them. This CDR3 reads CASSNALIAKNIQYF. DNA of the CDR3: TGTGCCAGTAGTAACGCGCTTATAGCCAAAAACATTCAGTACTTC.

The chain has TRBV30 and TRBJ2-5; 11 nucleotides line up with TRBD1. J was trimmed by 7 bases and V by 0 bases; bases with no gene match: 7. Looked up from germline, CDR1 is GTSNPN and CDR2 is SVGIG (reference sequence). The CDR3 is 15 amino acids. The CDR3 here is CAWSVRRTGGATQYF. In nucleotides, the CDR3 is TGTGCCTGGAGTGTAAGGAGGACAGGGGGCGCGACCCAGTACTTC.

This sequence joins TRBV5-1 and TRBJ2-2; TRBD1 matches 7 bases. J gave up 4 bases and V 1 base, and 7 bases lay outside the gene matches. This CDR3 comprises 16 residues. Germline-derived CDR1 and CDR2 are SGHRS and YFSETQ. The CDR3 DNA reads as TGCGCCAGCAGCTTGTCGACAGGGAGCGCCACCGGGGAGCTGTTTTTT. It yields the protein CASSLSTGSATGELFF.

The gene calls are TRBV19 and TRBJ2-2, with 8 bases matching TRBD1. In germline, CDR1 is LNHDA, CDR2 SQIVND (reference sequence). The CDR3 has 15 residues. The V and J ends lost 4 bases and 2 bases, in that order; junction bases with no gene match: 3. The CDR3 region has the DNA TGTGCCAGTAGTAAGGACAGGGCCAACACCGGGGAGCTGTTTTTT. Protein product: CASSKDRANTGELFF.

This chain links TRBV18 with TRBJ1-1; 8 nucleotides match TRBD1. The V segment lost 4 bases and the J segment 0 bases; nucleotides outside the gene matches: 10. Germline assignment: CDR1 KGHSH and CDR2 LQKENI. This CDR3 contains 17 residues. CDR3 protein: CASSLMTGASMNTEAFF. DNA for the CDR3: TGTGCCAGCTCACTAATGACAGGGGCATCGATGAACACTGAAGCTTTCTTT.

J is TRBJ2-1 and V is TRBV9; 8 bases are shared with TRBD2. This CDR3 is built from 16 residues. The germline V gene has CDR1 SGDLS and CDR2 YYNGEE. V was clipped by 0 bases and J by 2 bases; unmatched bases: 4. CDR3 in DNA: TGTGCCAGCAGCGTAGTTATCGGGGGGGCCTACAATGAGCAGTTCTTC. This gives the protein CASSVVIGGAYNEQFF.

The chain recombines TRBV14 with TRBJ2-4; TRBD2 aligns across 11 bases. V dropped 1 base and J dropped 6; count of bases not matched to a gene: 8. The CDR3 is 17 amino acids. Germline V gives CDR1 SGHDN, CDR2 FVKESK. CDR3 bases: TGTGCCAGCAGCCAAGGGAATAGCGGGGGGGCGAGAAACATTCAGTACTTC. Translated, it gives CASSQGNSGGARNIQYF.